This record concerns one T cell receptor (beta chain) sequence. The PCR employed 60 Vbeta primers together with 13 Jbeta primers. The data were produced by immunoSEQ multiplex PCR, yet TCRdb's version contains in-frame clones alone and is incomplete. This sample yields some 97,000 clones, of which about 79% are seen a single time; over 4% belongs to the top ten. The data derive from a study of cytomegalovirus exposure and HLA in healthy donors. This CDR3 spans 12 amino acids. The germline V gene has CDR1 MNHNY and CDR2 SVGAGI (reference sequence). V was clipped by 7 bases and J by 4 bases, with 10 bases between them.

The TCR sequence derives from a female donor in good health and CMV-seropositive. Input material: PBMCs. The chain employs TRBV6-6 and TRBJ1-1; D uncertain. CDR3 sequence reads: CASMIPGTEAFF. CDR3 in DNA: TGTGCCAGCATGATCCCGGGCACTGAAGCTTTCTTT.